The 5 T cell receptor beta chains presented below share a single source sample, sequenced in a study of blood T cell repertoires in COVID-19. Clones were read by immunoSEQ multiplex PCR, and TCRdb kept only the in-frame ones, dropping some. The sample consists of about 80,000 clones, more than 75% of them appearing once. Sample: peripheral blood. These receptors all stem from a human donor in a cohort sampled during active COVID-19.

This clone was counted a few times. This rearrangement joins TRBV28 to TRBJ1-2, with 7 bases fitting TRBD1. Germline loops: CDR1 MDHEN, CDR2 SYDVKM. The CDR3 extends over 14 amino acids. V dropped 8 bases and J dropped 5; count of bases not matched to a gene: 11. This chain's CDR3 is CASSLSGQIYGYTF. The CDR3 DNA follows: TGTGCCAGCTCCCTCTCGGGACAGATATATGGCTACACCTTC.

CDR3: CASSRMRGRQETQYF. The CDR3 DNA reads TGTGCCAGCAGCCGCATGCGGGGGCGCCAAGAGACCCAGTACTTC. The chain has TRBV6-5 and TRBJ2-5; D perhaps matches TRBD2 (7 bases). V shed 6 bases and J shed 1 base, with 15 bases lying between them. Germline lookup yields CDR1 MNHEY and CDR2 SVGAGI. This CDR3 is built from 15 residues.

Comments on this clone: Other DNA sequences in this sample translate to the same CDR3. This chain uses TRBV5-1 with TRBJ1-1; D gene unclear. Between the trimmed V and J ends, which lost 0 bases and 0 bases, there was a span of 9 bases. Germline CDR1 reads SGHRS; CDR2 reads YFSETQ. The length of the CDR3 is 15 residues. CDR3: CASSLEGGLNTEAFF. The CDR3 nucleotides are TGCGCCAGCAGCTTGGAAGGCGGTCTGAACACTGAAGCTTTCTTT.

This clone was recorded once. The chain couples TRBV5-5 to TRBJ2-7; 7 bases are a match to TRBD2. CDR3 size: 15 residues. From germline, CDR1 is SGHKS and CDR2 YYEKEE (reference sequence). J was trimmed by 0 bases and V by 4 bases; bases with no gene match: 7. CDR3 sequence: CASSRGGDRSYEQYF. DNA for the CDR3: TGTGCCAGCAGCCGGGGAGGGGATCGCTCCTACGAGCAGTACTTC.

The CDR3 spells CASSPPRNTEAFF. The CDR3 coding sequence is TGTGCCAGCAGTCCCCCTCGGAACACTGAAGCTTTCTTT. The chain couples TRBV6-6 to TRBJ1-1; D is ambiguous. V was trimmed by 5 bases and J by 1 base, leaving 8 bases between them. Looked up from germline, CDR1 is MNHNY and CDR2 is SVGAGI (reference sequence). The CDR3 consists of 13 residues.